This TCR beta chain was obtained from a study of beta chain features in type 1 diabetes. Study-wide background: Patients shared similar age, gender and cell yields with healthy donors.

General study results and limits: The VDJ junctions of type 1 diabetes patients carried fewer insertions and more deletions. In all four CD4+ subsets, TCRB CDR3 length was significantly, moderately reduced in type 1 diabetes.

Purities in excess of 95% were seen in all sorted populations. Since all of the isolated RNA was reverse transcribed, expressed TCRB transcripts were what got sequenced. Assay used: immunoSEQ multiplex PCR; TCRdb lists only in-frame clones, some missing. The sample contains 310,000 or so clones, approximately 16% of which appear only once. On this clone: The antigen is undetermined.

The source is a man younger than 35 with type 1 diabetes. The source material was naive CD4+ T cells from blood.

In DNA form, the CDR3 reads TGTGCCAGCTCACCGGGCAGTCGAAAGGACACTGAAGCTTTCTTT. Translation: CASSPGSRKDTEAFF. The chain combines TRBV18 with TRBJ1-1; D is ambiguous. The CDR3 runs 15 residues. Germline V gene sequence: CDR1 KGHSH, CDR2 LQKENI. With 3 bases removed from V and 3 bases from J, the gap between germline ends came to 14 bases. The complete variable domain, with remaining parts taken from reference TRBV18 and TRBJ1-1, reads NAGVMQNPRHLVRRRGQEARLRCSPMKGHSHVYWYRQLPEEGLKFMVYLQKENIIDESGMPKERFSAEFPKEGPSILRIQQVVRGDSAAYFCASSPGSRKDTEAFFGQGTRLTVV.